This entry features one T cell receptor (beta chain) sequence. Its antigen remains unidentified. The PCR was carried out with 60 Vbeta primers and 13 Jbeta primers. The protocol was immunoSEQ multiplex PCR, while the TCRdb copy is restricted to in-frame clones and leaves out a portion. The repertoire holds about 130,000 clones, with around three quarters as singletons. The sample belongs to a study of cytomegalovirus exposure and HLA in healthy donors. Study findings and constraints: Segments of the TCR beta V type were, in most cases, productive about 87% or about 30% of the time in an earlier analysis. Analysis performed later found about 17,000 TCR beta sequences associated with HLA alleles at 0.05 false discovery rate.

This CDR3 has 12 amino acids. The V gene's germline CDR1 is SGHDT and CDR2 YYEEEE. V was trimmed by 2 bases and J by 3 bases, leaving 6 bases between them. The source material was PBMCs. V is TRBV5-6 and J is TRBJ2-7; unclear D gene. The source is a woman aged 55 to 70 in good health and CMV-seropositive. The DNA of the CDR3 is TGTGCCAGCAGCTTTGGGCTCTACGAGCAGTACTTC. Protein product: CASSFGLYEQYF.